This T cell receptor (beta chain) was captured in a study of beta chain features in type 1 diabetes. Regarding the study as a whole: Significant though moderate, a shortening of TCRB CDR3s appeared in all four CD4+ subsets of Type 1 diabetes patients. A cDNA-based sequencing approach could over-represent cells with high TCR expression. Comparison showed that naive, central memory and Treg TCRB repertoires appeared more similar among patients than among healthy donors.

A remark on this clone: What it recognizes is unknown.

Purity of each sorted population was above 98%. Every bit of the isolated RNA underwent reverse transcription, so sequencing read expressed TCRB transcripts. Data came from immunoSEQ multiplex PCR; TCRdb stores just in-frame clones and leaves some out. Of about 170,000 clones detected, 7.8% appear once; the ten largest clones hold about 0.95%. J lost 3 bases, V lost 1 base, and 12 bases had no gene match. Germline lookup yields CDR1 SGHRS and CDR2 YFSETQ. The CDR3 is 17 residues long. This rearrangement joins TRBV5-1 to TRBJ1-1; 7 nucleotides agree with TRBD1. The receptor was derived from a woman aged 40 to 55 with type 1 diabetes. Material: central memory CD4+ T cells from blood. CDR3 nucleotide sequence: TGCGCCAGCAGCTTGTCGGCGGGGACAGCCGACCACACTGAAGCTTTCTTT. This translates into CASSLSAGTADHTEAFF.